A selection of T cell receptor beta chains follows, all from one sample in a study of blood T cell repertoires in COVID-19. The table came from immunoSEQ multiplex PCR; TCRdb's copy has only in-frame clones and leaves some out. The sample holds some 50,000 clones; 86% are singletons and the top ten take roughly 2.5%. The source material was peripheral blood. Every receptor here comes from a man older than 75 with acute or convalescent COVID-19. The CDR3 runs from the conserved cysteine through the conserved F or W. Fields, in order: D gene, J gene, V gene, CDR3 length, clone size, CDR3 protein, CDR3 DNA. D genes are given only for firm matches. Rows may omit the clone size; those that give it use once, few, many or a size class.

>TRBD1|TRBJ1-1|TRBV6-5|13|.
CASRTGGKTEAFF
TGTGCCAGTAGGACAGGGGGTAAGACTGAAGCTTTCTTT
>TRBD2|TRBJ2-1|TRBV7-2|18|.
CASSLEGLAGVIYNEQFF
TGTGCCAGCAGCTTAGAGGGACTAGCGGGGGTAATCTACAATGAGCAGTTCTTC
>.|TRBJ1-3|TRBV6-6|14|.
CASIQSGSGNTIYF
TGTGCCAGCATCCAGAGCGGGAGTGGAAACACCATATATTTT
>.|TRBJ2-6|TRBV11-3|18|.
CASSPKGGPGSGANVLTF
TGTGCCAGCAGTCCTAAAGGGGGACCAGGGTCAGGGGCCAACGTCCTGACTTTC
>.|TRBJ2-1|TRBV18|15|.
CASSPRLKETAEQFF
TGTGCCAGCTCACCACGGCTTAAAGAGACAGCAGAGCAGTTCTTC
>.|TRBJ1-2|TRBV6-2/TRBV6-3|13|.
CASSFVEAYGYTF
TGTGCCAGCAGTTTCGTGGAGGCCTATGGCTACACCTTC
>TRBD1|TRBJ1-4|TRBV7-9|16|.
CASSADLGQGSEKLFF
TGTGCCAGCAGCGCGGACCTGGGACAGGGGAGTGAAAAACTGTTTTTT
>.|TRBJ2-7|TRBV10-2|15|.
CASSVLAGPPGEQYF
TGCGCCAGCAGTGTTTTGGCAGGGCCCCCCGGCGAGCAGTACTTC
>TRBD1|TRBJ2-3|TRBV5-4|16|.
CASSRPGQGITDTQYF
TGTGCCAGCAGCCGACCGGGACAGGGAATAACAGATACGCAGTATTTT
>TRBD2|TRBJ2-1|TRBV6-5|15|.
CASSATSGGFNEQFF
TGTGCCAGCAGCGCAACTAGCGGGGGGTTCAATGAGCAGTTCTTC
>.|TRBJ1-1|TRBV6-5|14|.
CASSRDTMNTEAFF
TGTGCCAGCAGTAGGGACACCATGAACACTGAAGCTTTCTTT
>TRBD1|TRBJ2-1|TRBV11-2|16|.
CASSSRQGRSYNEQFF
TGTGCCAGCAGCTCCCGACAGGGAAGGTCCTACAATGAGCAGTTCTTC
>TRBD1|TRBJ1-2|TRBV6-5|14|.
CASRTGTGSFGYTF
TGTGCCAGCAGGACCGGGACAGGGAGTTTTGGCTACACCTTC
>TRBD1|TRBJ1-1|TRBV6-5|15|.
CASRLGGTGNTEAFF
TGTGCCAGCAGATTAGGGGGCACGGGGAACACTGAAGCTTTCTTT
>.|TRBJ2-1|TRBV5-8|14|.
CASSYGGVYGEQFF
TGTGCCAGCAGCTACGGAGGGGTTTACGGTGAGCAGTTCTTC
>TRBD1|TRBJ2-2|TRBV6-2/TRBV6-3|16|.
CASSTGQGLNTGELFF
TGTGCCAGCAGTACCGGACAGGGTTTGAACACCGGGGAGCTGTTTTTT
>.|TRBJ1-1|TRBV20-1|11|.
CSAYTGTEAFF
TGCAGTGCGTATACAGGGACTGAAGCTTTCTTT
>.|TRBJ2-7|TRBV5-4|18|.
CASSLAFSISGTGYEQYF
TGTGCCAGCAGCTTGGCCTTTTCGATTTCCGGAACAGGCTACGAGCAGTACTTC
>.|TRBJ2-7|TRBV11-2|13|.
CASSNDSPYEQYF
TGTGCCAGCAGCAATGACAGCCCCTACGAGCAGTACTTC
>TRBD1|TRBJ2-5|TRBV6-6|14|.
CASSSGTGRETQYF
TGTGCCAGCAGTTCCGGGACAGGTAGAGAGACCCAGTACTTC
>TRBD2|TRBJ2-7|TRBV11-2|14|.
CASSLTSGGSEQYF
TGTGCCAGCAGCTTGACTAGCGGGGGAAGCGAGCAGTACTTC
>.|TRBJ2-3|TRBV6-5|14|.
CASSIRTERDTQYF
TGTGCCAGCAGTATCCGGACAGAGCGAGATACGCAGTATTTT
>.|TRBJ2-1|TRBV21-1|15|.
CASSTSGGAYNEQFF
TGTGCCAGCAGCACTAGCGGGGGGGCGTACAATGAGCAGTTCTTC
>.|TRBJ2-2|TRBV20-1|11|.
CSASSTGELFF
TGCAGTGCTTCCAGTACCGGGGAGCTGTTTTTT
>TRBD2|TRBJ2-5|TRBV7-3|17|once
CASSSRGGAGAGETQYF
TGTGCCAGCAGCTCGAGGGGTGGAGCGGGGGCCGGAGAGACCCAGTACTTC
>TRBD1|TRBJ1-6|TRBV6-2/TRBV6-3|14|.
CASSRGQGNSPLHF
TGTGCCAGCAGCCGGGGACAGGGAAATTCACCCCTCCACTTT
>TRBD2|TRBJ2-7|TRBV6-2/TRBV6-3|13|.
CASSYHRGGQQYF
TGTGCCAGCAGTTACCATCGGGGGGGACAGCAGTACTTC
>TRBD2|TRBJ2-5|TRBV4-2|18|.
CASSQVTSGGLGRETQYF
TGTGCCAGCAGCCAAGTAACTAGCGGGGGGTTGGGGAGGGAGACCCAGTACTTC
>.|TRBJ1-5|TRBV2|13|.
CASSARGDQPQHF
TGTGCCAGCAGTGCCCGAGGTGACCAGCCCCAGCATTTT
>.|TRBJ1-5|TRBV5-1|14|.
CASSPDSANGPQHF
TGCGCCAGCAGCCCGGACAGCGCCAATGGGCCCCAGCATTTT
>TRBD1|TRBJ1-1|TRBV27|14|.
CASSWDREGTEAFF
TGTGCCAGCAGTTGGGACAGGGAGGGTACTGAAGCTTTCTTT
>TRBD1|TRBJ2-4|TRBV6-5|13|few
CASSGQGYPIQYF
TGTGCCAGCAGCGGACAGGGATACCCTATTCAGTACTTC
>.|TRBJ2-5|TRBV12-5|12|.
CASGLVLETQYF
TGTGCTAGTGGTTTGGTACTCGAGACCCAGTACTTC
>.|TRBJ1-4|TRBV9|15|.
CASSPSTGSDEKLFF
TGTGCCAGCAGCCCCTCAACAGGGTCAGACGAAAAACTGTTTTTT
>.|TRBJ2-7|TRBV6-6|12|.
CATGQNSYEQYF
TGTGCCACCGGACAAAACTCCTACGAGCAGTACTTC
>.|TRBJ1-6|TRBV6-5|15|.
CAVRAGGSYNSPLHF
TGTGCCGTTAGGGCCGGGGGCTCCTATAATTCACCCCTCCACTTT
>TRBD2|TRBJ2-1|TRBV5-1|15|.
CASSLLAGGQNEQFF
TGCGCCAGCAGCTTACTAGCGGGGGGGCAAAATGAGCAGTTCTTC
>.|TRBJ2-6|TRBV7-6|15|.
CASSPSRGGANVLTF
TGTGCCAGCAGCCCCTCGAGAGGTGGGGCCAACGTCCTGACTTTC
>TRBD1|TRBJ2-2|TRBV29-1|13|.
CSAKTGGAGELFF
TGCAGCGCCAAGACAGGGGGGGCCGGGGAGCTGTTTTTT
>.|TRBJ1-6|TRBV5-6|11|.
CASSLTGPLHF
TGTGCCAGCAGCTTGACGGGACCCCTCCACTTT
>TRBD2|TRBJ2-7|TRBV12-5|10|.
CASGFGGINF
TGTGCTAGTGGTTTCGGGGGGATCAACTTC
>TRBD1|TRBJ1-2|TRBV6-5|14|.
CASSRTGGPYGYTF
TGTGCCAGCAGTCGGACAGGCGGCCCCTATGGCTACACCTTC
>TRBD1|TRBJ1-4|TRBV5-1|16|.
CASSFGQGAIGEKLFF
TGCGCCAGCAGCTTCGGACAGGGGGCCATTGGAGAAAAACTGTTTTTT
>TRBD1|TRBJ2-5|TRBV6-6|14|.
CASREGTVQETQYF
TGTGCCAGCAGGGAAGGGACAGTACAAGAGACCCAGTACTTC
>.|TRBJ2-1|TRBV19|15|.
CASSLIGEEVNEQFF
TGTGCCAGTAGTTTAATAGGGGAGGAGGTGAATGAGCAGTTCTTC
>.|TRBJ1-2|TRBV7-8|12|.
CASSLGLYGYTF
TGTGCCAGCAGCTTAGGACTCTATGGCTACACCTTC
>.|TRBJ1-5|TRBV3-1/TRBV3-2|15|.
CASSQDWGPHQPQHF
TGTGCCAGCAGCCAAGATTGGGGGCCCCATCAGCCCCAGCATTTT
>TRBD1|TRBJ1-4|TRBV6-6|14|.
CASSAGTGREKLFF
TGTGCCAGCAGTGCCGGGACAGGACGCGAAAAACTGTTTTTT
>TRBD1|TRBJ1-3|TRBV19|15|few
CASSKDRGSGNTIYF
TGTGCCAGTAGTAAGGACAGGGGATCGGGAAACACCATATATTTT
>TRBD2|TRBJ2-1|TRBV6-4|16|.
CASSDSASGTYNEQFF
TGTGCCAGCAGTGACTCGGCTAGCGGGACCTACAATGAGCAGTTCTTC
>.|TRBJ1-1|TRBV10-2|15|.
CASSNSRVVGTEAFF
TGCGCCAGCAGTAACTCCAGGGTGGTTGGCACTGAAGCTTTCTTT
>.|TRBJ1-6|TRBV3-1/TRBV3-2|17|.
CASSHKMKPGRNSPLHF
TGTGCCAGCAGCCATAAGATGAAACCGGGTCGGAATTCACCCCTCCACTTT
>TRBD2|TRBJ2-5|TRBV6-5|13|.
CASSYEAGGTQYF
TGTGCCAGCAGTTACGAGGCGGGGGGGACCCAGTACTTC
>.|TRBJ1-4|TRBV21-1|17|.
CASSKERREGSRRKLFF
TGTGCCAGCAGCAAAGAAAGAAGGGAGGGCTCACGGCGAAAACTGTTTTTT
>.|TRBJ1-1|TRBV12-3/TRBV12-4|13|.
CASSLQGYTEAFF
TGTGCCAGCAGTTTACAGGGATACACTGAAGCTTTCTTT
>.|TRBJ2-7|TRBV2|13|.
CASSGGSFYEQYF
TGTGCCAGCAGTGGGGGCTCTTTCTACGAGCAGTACTTC
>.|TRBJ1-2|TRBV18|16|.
CASSPIETKANYGYTF
TGTGCCAGCTCACCAATCGAGACAAAAGCTAACTATGGCTACACCTTC
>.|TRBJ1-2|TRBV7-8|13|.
CASSLTSSGGYTF
TGTGCCAGCAGCTTAACTTCCTCGGGGGGCTACACCTTC
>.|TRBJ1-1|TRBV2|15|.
CASSDGAGLNTEAFF
TGTGCCAGCAGTGATGGCGCAGGTCTGAACACTGAAGCTTTCTTT